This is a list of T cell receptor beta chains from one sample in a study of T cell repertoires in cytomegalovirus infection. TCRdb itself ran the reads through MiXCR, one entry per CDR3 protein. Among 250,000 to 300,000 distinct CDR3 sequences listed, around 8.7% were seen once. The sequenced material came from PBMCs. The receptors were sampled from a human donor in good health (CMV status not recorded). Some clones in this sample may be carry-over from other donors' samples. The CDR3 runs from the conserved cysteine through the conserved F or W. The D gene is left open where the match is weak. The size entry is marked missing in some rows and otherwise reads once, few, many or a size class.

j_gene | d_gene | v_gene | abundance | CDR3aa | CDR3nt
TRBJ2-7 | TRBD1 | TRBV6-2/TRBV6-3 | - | CASSSPPDREGIYEQYF | TGTGCCAGCAGTTCCCCACCCGACAGGGAAGGCATCTACGAGCAGTACTTC
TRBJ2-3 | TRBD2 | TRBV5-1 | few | CASSNLLAGLADTQYF | TGCGCCAGCAGCAACCTACTAGCGGGGTTGGCAGATACGCAGTATTTT
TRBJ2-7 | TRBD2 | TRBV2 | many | CASKREGATYEQYF | TGTGCCAGCAAGCGGGAGGGGGCTACTTACGAGCAGTACTTC
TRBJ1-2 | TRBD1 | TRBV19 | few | CASNLPGQGKGGYTF | TGTGCCAGTAATCTCCCGGGACAGGGAAAGGGTGGCTACACCTTC
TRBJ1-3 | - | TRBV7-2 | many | CASSLAGFSGNTIYF | TGTGCCAGCAGCTTAGCCGGGTTCTCTGGAAACACCATATATTTT
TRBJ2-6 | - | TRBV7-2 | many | CASSLVGLVGRASSGANVLTF | TGTGCCAGCAGCTTAGTTGGCTTGGTTGGCAGGGCGAGCTCTGGGGCCAACGTCCTGACTTTC
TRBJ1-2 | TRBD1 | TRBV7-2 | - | CAGSLQNQGAEGYTF | TGTGCCGGCAGCCTACAAAATCAGGGGGCAGAGGGCTACACCTTC
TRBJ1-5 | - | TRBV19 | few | CATAHGSNQPQHF | TGTGCCACCGCCCACGGGAGCAATCAGCCCCAGCATTTT
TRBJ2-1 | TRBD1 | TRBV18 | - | CASSSGQGFYNEQFF | TGTGCCAGCTCATCGGGACAGGGTTTCTACAATGAGCAGTTCTTC
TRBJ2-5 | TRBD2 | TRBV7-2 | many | CASSLVASGSEETQYF | TGTGCCAGCAGCTTAGTGGCTAGCGGGAGCGAAGAGACCCAGTACTTC
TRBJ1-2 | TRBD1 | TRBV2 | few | CASSPTGTGTSYGYTF | TGTGCCAGCAGCCCCACCGGGACAGGGACGTCCTATGGCTACACCTTC
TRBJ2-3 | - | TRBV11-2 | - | CASSRPPEDTQYF | TGTGCCAGCAGCCGCCCGCCAGAAGATACGCAGTATTTT
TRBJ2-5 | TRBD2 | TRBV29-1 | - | CSVGASSGSFGETQYF | TGCAGCGTTGGAGCGTCTAGCGGGAGTTTTGGAGAGACCCAGTACTTC
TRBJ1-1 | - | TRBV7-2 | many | CASSLEGGTEAFF | TGTGCCAGCAGCTTAGAAGGGGGCACTGAAGCTTTCTTT
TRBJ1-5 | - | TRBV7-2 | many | CASSLKAGRGEPQHF | TGTGCCAGCAGCCTCAAGGCGGGCCGAGGGGAGCCCCAGCATTTT
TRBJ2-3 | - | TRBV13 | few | CASSFVGPDRTDTQYF | TGTGCCAGCAGCTTTGTGGGGCCTGATCGCACAGATACGCAGTATTTT
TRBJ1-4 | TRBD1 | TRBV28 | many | CASSLPTGDREKLFF | TGTGCCAGCAGTCTACCGACAGGGGATCGGGAAAAACTGTTTTTT
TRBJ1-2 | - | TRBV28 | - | CASSFRTEVNYGYTF | TGTGCCAGCAGTTTTAGAACAGAGGTTAACTATGGCTACACCTTC
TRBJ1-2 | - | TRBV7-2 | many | CASTWDSLVAYGYTF | TGTGCCAGCACCTGGGACTCGCTGGTAGCCTATGGCTACACCTTC
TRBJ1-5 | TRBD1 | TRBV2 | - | CASSQGQGDHQPQHF | TGTGCCAGCAGCCAGGGACAGGGGGACCATCAGCCCCAGCATTTT
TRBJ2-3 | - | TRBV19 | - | CASSTWDRTDTQYF | TGTGCCAGTAGTACCTGGGACCGCACAGATACGCAGTATTTT
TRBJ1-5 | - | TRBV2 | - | CASSVGGQSNQPQHF | TGTGCCAGCAGTGTGGGAGGACAGTCAAATCAGCCCCAGCATTTT
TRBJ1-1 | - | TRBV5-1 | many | CASSISQGNTEAFF | TGCGCCAGCAGCATTTCCCAGGGGAACACTGAAGCTTTCTTT
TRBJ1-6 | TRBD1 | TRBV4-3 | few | CASSQELQGQSPLHF | TGCGCCAGCAGCCAAGAGTTACAGGGGCAATCACCCCTCCACTTT
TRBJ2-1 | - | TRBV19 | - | CASSIEPISYNEQFF | TGTGCCAGTAGTATAGAACCCATCTCCTACAATGAGCAGTTCTTC
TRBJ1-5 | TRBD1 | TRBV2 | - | CASRGQVTQPQHF | TGTGCCAGCAGAGGACAGGTCACTCAGCCCCAGCATTTT
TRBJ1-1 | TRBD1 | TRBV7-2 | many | CASRRGWGTAGTEAFF | TGTGCCAGCAGACGTGGATGGGGGACAGCCGGCACTGAAGCTTTCTTT
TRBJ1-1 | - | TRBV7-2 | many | CASGARQGYTEAFF | TGTGCCAGCGGGGCGCGGCAGGGGTACACTGAAGCTTTCTTT
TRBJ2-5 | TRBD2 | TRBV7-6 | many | CASSHRLAGETQYF | TGTGCCAGCAGCCATCGACTAGCGGGGGAGACCCAGTACTTC
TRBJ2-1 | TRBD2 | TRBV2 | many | CASLGLAGGESHEQFF | TGTGCCAGCTTGGGACTAGCGGGCGGAGAATCCCATGAGCAGTTCTTC
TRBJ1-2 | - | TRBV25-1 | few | CASRREDGYGYTF | TGTGCCAGCAGGAGAGAGGACGGCTATGGCTACACCTTC
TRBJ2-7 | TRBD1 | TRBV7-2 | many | CASSLRFAGGHEQYF | TGTGCCAGCAGCTTAAGGTTCGCAGGGGGCCACGAGCAGTACTTC
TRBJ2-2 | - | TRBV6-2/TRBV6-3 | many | CASLFGQPNTGELFF | TGTGCCAGCCTTTTTGGACAGCCGAACACCGGGGAGCTGTTTTTT
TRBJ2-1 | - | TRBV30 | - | CAWRKTASGTLDVLGNEQFF | TGTGCCTGGAGAAAGACAGCTTCCGGGACCCTAGATGTTTTGGGGAATGAGCAGTTCTTC
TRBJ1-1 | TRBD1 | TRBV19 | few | CASSIAQGNEAFF | TGTGCCAGTAGTATTGCACAGGGGAATGAAGCTTTCTTT
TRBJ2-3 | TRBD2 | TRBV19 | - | CASRTSASTDTQYF | TGTGCCAGTAGAACTAGCGCGAGCACAGATACGCAGTATTTT
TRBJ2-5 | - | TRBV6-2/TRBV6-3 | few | CASSYTGKTQYF | TGTGCCAGCAGTTACACAGGGAAGACCCAGTACTTC
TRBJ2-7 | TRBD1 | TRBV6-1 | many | CASRGQGATLYEQYF | TGTGCCAGCAGAGGACAGGGTGCAACTCTCTACGAGCAGTACTTC
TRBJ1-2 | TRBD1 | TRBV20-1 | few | CSAREGTGRGGYTF | TGCAGTGCTAGAGAAGGGACAGGGAGGGGAGGCTACACCTTC
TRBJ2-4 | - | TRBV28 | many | CASSFDRRGANIQYF | TGTGCCAGCAGTTTCGACAGACGGGGGGCAAACATTCAGTACTTC
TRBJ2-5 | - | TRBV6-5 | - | CASSPRVQQETQYF | TGTGCCAGCAGCCCTAGGGTACAGCAAGAGACCCAGTACTTC
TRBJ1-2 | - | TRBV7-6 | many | CASSFQGTYGYTF | TGTGCCAGCAGCTTCCAGGGGACCTATGGCTACACCTTC
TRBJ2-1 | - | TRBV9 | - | CASSVGASAYNEQFF | TGTGCCAGCAGCGTCGGAGCTAGCGCCTACAATGAGCAGTTCTTC
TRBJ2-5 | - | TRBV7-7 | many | CASSLSSAAQSTQYF | TGTGCCAGCAGCCTCTCTTCAGCAGCCCAATCGACCCAGTACTTC
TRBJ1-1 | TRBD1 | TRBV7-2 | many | CASSLAGTGGGTEAFF | TGTGCCAGCAGCTTAGCGGGGACAGGTGGGGGCACTGAAGCTTTCTTT
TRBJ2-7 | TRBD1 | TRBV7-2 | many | CASSSWDRSSYEQYF | TGTGCCAGCAGCTCCTGGGACAGGAGCTCCTACGAGCAGTACTTC
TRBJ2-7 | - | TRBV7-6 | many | CASSLADVGERDEQYF | TGTGCCAGCAGCTTAGCGGACGTGGGGGAGCGAGACGAGCAGTACTTC
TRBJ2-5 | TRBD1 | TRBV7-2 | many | CASSPRDRGLSETQYF | TGTGCCAGCAGCCCACGGGACAGGGGGTTGTCGGAGACCCAGTACTTC
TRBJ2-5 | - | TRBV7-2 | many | CASSYRGTQYF | TGTGCCAGCAGCTATAGAGGGACCCAGTACTTC
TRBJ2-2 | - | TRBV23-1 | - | CASTSDRDPNTGELFF | TGCGCCAGCACCTCAGACAGAGATCCGAACACCGGGGAGCTGTTTTTT
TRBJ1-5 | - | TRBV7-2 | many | CASSLLRQGNQPQHF | TGTGCCAGCAGCCTACTGAGGCAGGGGAATCAGCCCCAGCATTTT
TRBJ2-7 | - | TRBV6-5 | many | CASSPPRSSYEQYF | TGTGCCAGCAGCCCTCCCCGTAGCTCCTACGAGCAGTACTTC
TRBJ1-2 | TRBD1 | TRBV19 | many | CASTRQGTYGYTF | TGTGCCAGTACTAGACAGGGGACCTATGGCTACACCTTC
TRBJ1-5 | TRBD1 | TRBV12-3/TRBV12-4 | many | CASSDRGGNQPQHF | TGTGCCAGCAGTGACAGGGGTGGCAATCAGCCCCAGCATTTT
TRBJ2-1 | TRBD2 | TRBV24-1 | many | CATSDLLPGGYNEQFF | TGTGCCACCAGTGATTTGCTGCCGGGGGGGTACAATGAGCAGTTCTTC
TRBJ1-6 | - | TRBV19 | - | CATRRGNSYNSPLHF | TGTGCCACCAGGAGGGGGAACTCCTATAATTCACCCCTCCACTTT
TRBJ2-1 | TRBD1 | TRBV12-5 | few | CASGLVWDRVNEQFF | TGTGCTAGTGGTTTGGTCTGGGACAGGGTAAATGAGCAGTTCTTC
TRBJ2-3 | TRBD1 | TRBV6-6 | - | CASRRQGDFTDTQYF | TGTGCCAGCAGGCGTCAGGGGGATTTCACAGATACGCAGTATTTT
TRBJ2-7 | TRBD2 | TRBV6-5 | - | CASSYPTSGRHEQYF | TGTGCCAGCAGTTACCCGACTAGCGGGAGGCACGAGCAGTACTTC